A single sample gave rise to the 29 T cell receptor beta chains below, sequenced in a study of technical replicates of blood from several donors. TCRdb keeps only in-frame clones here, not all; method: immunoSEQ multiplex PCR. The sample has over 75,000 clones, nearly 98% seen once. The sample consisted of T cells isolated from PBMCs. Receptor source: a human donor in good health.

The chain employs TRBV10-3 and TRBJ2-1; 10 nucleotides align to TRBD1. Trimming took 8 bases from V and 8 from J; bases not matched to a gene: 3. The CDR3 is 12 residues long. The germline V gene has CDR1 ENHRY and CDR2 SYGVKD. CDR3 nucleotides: TGTGCCATCGGACAGGGGGGCCATGAGCAGTTCTTC. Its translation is CAIGQGGHEQFF.

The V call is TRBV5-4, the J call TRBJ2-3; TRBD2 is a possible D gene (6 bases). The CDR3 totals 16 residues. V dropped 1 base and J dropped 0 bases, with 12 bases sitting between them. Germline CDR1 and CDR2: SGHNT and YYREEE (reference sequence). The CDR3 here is CASSLRLEGSTDTQYF. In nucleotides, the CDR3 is TGTGCCAGCAGCTTGAGACTGGAGGGGAGCACAGATACGCAGTATTTT.

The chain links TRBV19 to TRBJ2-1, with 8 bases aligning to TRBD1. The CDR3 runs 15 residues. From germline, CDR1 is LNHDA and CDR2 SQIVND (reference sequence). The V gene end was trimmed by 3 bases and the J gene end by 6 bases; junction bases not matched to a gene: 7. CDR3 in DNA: TGTGCCAGTAGTATTGACACAGGGGGACGCAATGAGCAGTTCTTC. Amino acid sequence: CASSIDTGGRNEQFF.

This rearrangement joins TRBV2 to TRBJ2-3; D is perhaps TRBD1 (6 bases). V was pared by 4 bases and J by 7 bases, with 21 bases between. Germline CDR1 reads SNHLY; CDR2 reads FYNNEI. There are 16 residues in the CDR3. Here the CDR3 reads CASSAHPGRGMNTQYF. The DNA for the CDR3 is TGTGCCAGCAGTGCCCATCCCGGCAGGGGCATGAATACGCAGTATTTT.

The CDR3 DNA reads TGTGCCAGCAGCTCATACAGGGGTTGGGACTATGGCTACACCTTC. Translated, it gives CASSSYRGWDYGYTF. This rearrangement joins TRBV11-2 to TRBJ1-2, with 7 nucleotides matching TRBD1. CDR1 is SGHAT and CDR2 is FQNNGV in the germline V gene. V was clipped by 4 bases and J by 3 bases; unmatched bases: 8. The CDR3 covers 15 residues.

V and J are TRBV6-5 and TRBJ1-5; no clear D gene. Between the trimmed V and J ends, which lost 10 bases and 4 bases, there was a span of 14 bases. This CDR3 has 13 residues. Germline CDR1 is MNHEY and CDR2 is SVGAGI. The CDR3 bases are TGTGCCACCGCGTCGTATTGGAATCAGCCCCAGCATTTT. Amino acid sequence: CATASYWNQPQHF.

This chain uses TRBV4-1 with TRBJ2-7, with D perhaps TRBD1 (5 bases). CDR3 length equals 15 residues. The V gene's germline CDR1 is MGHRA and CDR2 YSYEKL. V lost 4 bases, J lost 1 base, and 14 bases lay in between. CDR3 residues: CASSPPGHGSYEQYF. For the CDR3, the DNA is TGCGCCAGCAGCCCTCCAGGGCACGGGTCCTACGAGCAGTACTTC.

The CDR3 spells CASRKPGLLNNEQFF. CDR3 sequence (DNA): TGTGCCAGCAGAAAACCCGGGTTACTGAACAATGAGCAGTTCTTC. This chain links TRBV11-2 with TRBJ2-1; D is undetermined. This CDR3 comprises 15 residues. The ends were cut back, 6 bases at V and 5 bases at J, with 17 bases in the middle. The germline V gene has CDR1 SGHAT and CDR2 FQNNGV.

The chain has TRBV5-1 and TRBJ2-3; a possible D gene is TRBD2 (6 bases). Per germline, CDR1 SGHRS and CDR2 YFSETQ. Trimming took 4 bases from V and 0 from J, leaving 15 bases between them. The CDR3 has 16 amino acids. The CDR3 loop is CASSEGTAASTDTQYF. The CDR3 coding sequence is TGCGCCAGCAGCGAAGGGACTGCTGCTAGCACAGATACGCAGTATTTT.

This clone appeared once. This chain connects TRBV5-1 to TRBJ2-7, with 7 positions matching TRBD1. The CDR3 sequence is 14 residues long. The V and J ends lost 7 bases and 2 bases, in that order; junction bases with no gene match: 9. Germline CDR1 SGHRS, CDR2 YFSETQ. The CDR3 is CASATGTATYEQYF. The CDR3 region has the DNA TGCGCCAGCGCAACCGGGACAGCGACCTACGAGCAGTACTTC.

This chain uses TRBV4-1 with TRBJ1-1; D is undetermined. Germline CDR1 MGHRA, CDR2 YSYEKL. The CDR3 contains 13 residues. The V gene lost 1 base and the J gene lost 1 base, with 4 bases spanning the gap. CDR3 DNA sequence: TGCGCCAGCAGCCAAGGCAGGAACACTGAAGCTTTCTTT. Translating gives CASSQGRNTEAFF.

CDR3: CASSPGTDSYNEQFF. DNA of the CDR3: TGCGCCAGCAGTCCCGGGACAGACTCCTACAATGAGCAGTTCTTC. The chain joins TRBV5-1 to TRBJ2-1; 7 nucleotides line up with TRBD1. Per germline, CDR1 SGHRS and CDR2 YFSETQ. This CDR3 has 15 residues. The V gene end was trimmed by 5 bases and the J gene end by 0 bases; junction bases not matched to a gene: 5.

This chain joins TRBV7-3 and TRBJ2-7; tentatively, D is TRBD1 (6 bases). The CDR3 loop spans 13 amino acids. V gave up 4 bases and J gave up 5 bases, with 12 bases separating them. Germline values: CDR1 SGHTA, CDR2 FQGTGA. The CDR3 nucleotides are TGTGCCAGCAGCTGGAGTGCAGGGGACGAGCAGTACTTC. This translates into CASSWSAGDEQYF. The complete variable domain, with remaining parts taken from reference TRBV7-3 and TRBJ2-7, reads GAGVSQTPSNKVTEKGKYVELRCDPISGHTALYWYRQSLGQGPEFLIYFQGTGAADDSGLPNDRFFAVRPEGSVSTLKIQRTERGDSAVYLCASSWSAGDEQYFGPGTRLTVT.

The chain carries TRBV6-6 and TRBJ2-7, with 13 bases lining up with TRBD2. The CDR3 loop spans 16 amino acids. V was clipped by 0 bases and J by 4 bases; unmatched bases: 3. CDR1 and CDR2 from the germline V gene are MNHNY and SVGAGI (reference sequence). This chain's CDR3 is CASSYSTSGGAYEQYF. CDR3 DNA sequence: TGTGCCAGCAGTTACTCTACTAGCGGGGGGGCTTACGAGCAGTACTTC.

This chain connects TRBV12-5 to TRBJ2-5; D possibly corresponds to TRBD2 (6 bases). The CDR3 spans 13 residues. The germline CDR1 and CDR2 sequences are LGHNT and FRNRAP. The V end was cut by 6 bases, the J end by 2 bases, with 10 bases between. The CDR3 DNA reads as TGTGCTAGTGGGTGGGGGGTACAAGAGACCCAGTACTTC. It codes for CASGWGVQETQYF.

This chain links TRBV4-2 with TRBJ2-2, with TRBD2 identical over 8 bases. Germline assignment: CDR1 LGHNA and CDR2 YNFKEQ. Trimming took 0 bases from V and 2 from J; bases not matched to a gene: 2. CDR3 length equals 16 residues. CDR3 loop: CASSQDSGTNTGELFF. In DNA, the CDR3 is TGTGCCAGCAGCCAAGATAGCGGGACAAACACCGGGGAGCTGTTTTTT.

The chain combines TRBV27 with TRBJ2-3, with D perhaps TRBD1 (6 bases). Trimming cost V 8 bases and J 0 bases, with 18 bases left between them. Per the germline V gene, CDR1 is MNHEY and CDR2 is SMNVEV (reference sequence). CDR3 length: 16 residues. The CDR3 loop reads CASAAPTGHSTDTQYF. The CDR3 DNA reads TGTGCCAGCGCCGCCCCGACAGGCCATAGCACAGATACGCAGTATTTT.

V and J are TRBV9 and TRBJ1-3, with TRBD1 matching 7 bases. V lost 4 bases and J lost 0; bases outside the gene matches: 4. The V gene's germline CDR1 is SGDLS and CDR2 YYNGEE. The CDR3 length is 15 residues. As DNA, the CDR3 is TGTGCCAGCAGCCGACAGGGTACCTCTGGAAACACCATATATTTT. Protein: CASSRQGTSGNTIYF.

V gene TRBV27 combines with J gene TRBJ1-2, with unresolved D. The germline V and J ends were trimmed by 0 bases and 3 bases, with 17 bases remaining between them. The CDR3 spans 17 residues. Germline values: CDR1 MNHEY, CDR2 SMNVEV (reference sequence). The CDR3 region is CASSLSGEGSSDYGYTF. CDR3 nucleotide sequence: TGTGCCAGCAGTTTATCCGGGGAGGGTTCTTCTGACTATGGCTACACCTTC.

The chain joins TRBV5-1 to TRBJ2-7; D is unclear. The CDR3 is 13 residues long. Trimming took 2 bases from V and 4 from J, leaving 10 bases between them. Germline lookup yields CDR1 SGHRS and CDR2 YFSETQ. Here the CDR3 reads CASSFDKAYEQYF. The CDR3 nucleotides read TGCGCCAGCAGCTTCGACAAGGCATACGAGCAGTACTTC.

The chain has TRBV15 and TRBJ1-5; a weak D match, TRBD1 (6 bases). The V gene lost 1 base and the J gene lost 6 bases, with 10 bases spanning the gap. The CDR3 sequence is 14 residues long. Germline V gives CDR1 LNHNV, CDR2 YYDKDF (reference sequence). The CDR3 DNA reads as TGTGCCACCAGCAGAGGGACAGATCCTCAGCCCCAGCATTTT. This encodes CATSRGTDPQPQHF.

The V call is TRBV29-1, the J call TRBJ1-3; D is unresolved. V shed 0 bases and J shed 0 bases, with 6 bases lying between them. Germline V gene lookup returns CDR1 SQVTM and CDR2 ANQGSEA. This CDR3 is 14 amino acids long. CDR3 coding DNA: TGCAGCGTTGAAGAGGCCAGCTCTGGAAACACCATATATTTT. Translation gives CSVEEASSGNTIYF.

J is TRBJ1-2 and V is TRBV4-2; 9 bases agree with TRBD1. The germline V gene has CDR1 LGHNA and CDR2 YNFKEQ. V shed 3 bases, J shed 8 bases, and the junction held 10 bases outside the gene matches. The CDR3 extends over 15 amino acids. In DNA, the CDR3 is TGTGCCAGCAGCCAGGGACAGGGTGTCGCTATCGGCTACACCTTC. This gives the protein CASSQGQGVAIGYTF.

In DNA, the CDR3 is TGTGCCAGCAGTTTATGGGCGGGAGTGCCCGAGCAGTACTTC. Translating it yields CASSLWAGVPEQYF. The rearrangement joins TRBV27 to TRBJ2-7, with 7 positions matching TRBD2. The CDR3 is 14 residues long. Germline V CDR1 and CDR2: MNHEY, SMNVEV (reference sequence). J gave up 6 bases and V 1 base, and 6 bases lay outside the gene matches.

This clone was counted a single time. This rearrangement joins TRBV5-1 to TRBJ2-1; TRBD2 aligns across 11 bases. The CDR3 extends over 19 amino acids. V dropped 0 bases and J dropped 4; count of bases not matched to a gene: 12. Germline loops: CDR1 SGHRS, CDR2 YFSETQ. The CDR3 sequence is CASSLGGLAGSILYNEQFF. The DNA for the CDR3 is TGCGCCAGCAGCTTGGGAGGACTAGCGGGCTCAATTCTTTACAATGAGCAGTTCTTC.

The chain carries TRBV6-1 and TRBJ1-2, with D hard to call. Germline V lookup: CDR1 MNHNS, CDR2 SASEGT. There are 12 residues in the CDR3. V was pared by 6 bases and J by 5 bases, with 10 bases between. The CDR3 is CASRMDFYGYTF. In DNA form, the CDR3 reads TGTGCCAGCAGGATGGACTTTTATGGCTACACCTTC.

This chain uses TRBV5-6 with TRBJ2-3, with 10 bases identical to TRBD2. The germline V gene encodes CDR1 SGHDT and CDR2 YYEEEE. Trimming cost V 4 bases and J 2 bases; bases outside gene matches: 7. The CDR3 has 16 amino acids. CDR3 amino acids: CASSGASGGFTDTQYF. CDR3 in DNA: TGTGCCAGCAGCGGCGCTAGCGGGGGATTCACAGATACGCAGTATTTT.

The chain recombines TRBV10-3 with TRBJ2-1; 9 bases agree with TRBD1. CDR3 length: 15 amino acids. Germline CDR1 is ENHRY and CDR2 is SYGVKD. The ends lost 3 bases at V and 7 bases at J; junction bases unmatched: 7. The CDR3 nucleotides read TGTGCCATCAGTGATAAGGGACAGGGTTTGAATGAGCAGTTCTTC. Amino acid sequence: CAISDKGQGLNEQFF.

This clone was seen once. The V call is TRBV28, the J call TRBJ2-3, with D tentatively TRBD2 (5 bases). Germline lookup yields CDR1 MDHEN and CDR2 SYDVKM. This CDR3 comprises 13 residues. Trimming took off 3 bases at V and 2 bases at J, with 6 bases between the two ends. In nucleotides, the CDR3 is TGTGCCAGCAGTTTTCGGGACACAGATACGCAGTATTTT. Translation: CASSFRDTDTQYF. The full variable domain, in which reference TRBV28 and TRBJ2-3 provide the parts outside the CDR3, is DVKVTQSSRYLVKRTGEKVFLECVQDMDHENMFWYRQDPGLGLRLIYFSYDVKMKEKGDIPEGYSVSREKKERFSLILESASTNQTSMYLCASSFRDTDTQYFGPGTRLTVL.